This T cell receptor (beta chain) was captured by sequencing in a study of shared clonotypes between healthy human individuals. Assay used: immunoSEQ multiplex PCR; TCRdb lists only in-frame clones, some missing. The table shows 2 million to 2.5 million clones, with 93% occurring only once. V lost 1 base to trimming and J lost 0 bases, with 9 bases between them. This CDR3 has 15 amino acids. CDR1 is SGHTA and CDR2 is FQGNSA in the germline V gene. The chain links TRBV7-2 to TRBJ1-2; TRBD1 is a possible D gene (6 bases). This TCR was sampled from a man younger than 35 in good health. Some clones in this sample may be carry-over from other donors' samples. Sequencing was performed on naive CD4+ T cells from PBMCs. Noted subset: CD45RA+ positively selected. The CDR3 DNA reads TGTGCCAGCAGCTTAGGGGGGCAGGCTAACTATGGCTACACCTTC. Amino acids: CASSLGGQANYGYTF.